What follows are 22 T cell receptor beta chains derived from one specimen sequenced in a study of shared clonotypes between healthy human individuals. This table comes from immunoSEQ multiplex PCR, and its TCRdb copy is limited to in-frame clones, with some not included. Seen here are some 2.1 million clones, 85% to 95% observed once, and the top ten hold more than 0.1%. Input material: naive CD4+ T cells sorted from blood. Subset of the sample: CD45RA+ positively selected. Receptors originate from a man aged 18 to 30 in good health.

Turning to this clone: The identical CDR3 is also encoded by other nucleotide sequences in the sample. The chain employs TRBV19 and TRBJ1-5, with 7 bases matching TRBD1. This CDR3 has 15 amino acids. Germline V gene data show CDR1 as LNHDA and CDR2 as SQIVND (reference sequence). Trimming removed 6 bases from V and 0 bases from J; junction bases left unmatched: 5. CDR3 coding DNA: TGTGCCAGTAGAGTGACAGGGAATAGCAATCAGCCCCAGCATTTT. Its protein is CASRVTGNSNQPQHF.

The chain uses TRBV25-1 and TRBJ2-7; 7 bases are a match to TRBD1. This CDR3 comprises 15 residues. With 3 bases clipped from V and 0 bases from J, the junction kept 5 bases outside the gene matches. In germline, CDR1 is MGHDK, CDR2 SYGVNS. This CDR3 is CASSDPRQGSYEQYF. In DNA, the CDR3 is TGTGCCAGCAGTGATCCCCGACAGGGCTCCTACGAGCAGTACTTC.

In its sample, this clone was seen once. The rearrangement links TRBV10-3 to TRBJ2-1; TRBD2 aligns across 8 bases. The CDR3 is made up of 15 amino acids. Trimming removed 8 bases from V and 9 bases from J; junction bases left unmatched: 15. The germline V gene encodes CDR1 ENHRY and CDR2 SYGVKD. In nucleotides, the CDR3 is TGTGCCATCGGGTCGGGACTAGTGGCTAGTGGTGAGCAGTTCTTC. Encoded protein: CAIGSGLVASGEQFF.

This clone was counted at least ten times. J is TRBJ2-2 and V is TRBV2; tentatively, D is TRBD1 (5 bases). Germline values: CDR1 SNHLY, CDR2 FYNNEI. Trimming removed 7 bases from V and 4 bases from J, with 13 bases in between. This CDR3 region has 14 residues. The CDR3: CASTGHPSTGELFF. In nucleotides, the CDR3 is TGTGCCAGCACCGGACATCCGAGCACCGGGGAGCTGTTTTTT.

The chain is built from TRBV5-4 and TRBJ1-2; TRBD1 aligns across 9 bases. Germline V CDR1 and CDR2: SGHNT, YYREEE (reference sequence). The trim removed 3 bases at V and 2 bases at J, leaving 8 bases unmatched. The CDR3 contains 16 residues. This CDR3 reads CASSSGGQGLNYGYTF. DNA for the CDR3: TGTGCCAGCAGCTCCGGGGGACAGGGACTAAACTATGGCTACACCTTC.

V and J are TRBV11-2 and TRBJ2-7, with TRBD2 matching over 7 bases. CDR1 is SGHAT, CDR2 FQNNGV, per germline. This CDR3 is built from 14 residues. Losses at the gene ends were 1 base for V and 2 bases for J; bases not matched to a gene: 2. The CDR3 here is CASSLGEGPYEQYF. The CDR3, as DNA: TGTGCCAGCAGCTTAGGGGAGGGGCCCTACGAGCAGTACTTC.

The chain recombines TRBV2 with TRBJ2-7; 9 bases align to TRBD1. This CDR3 spans 14 amino acids. Germline CDR1 is SNHLY and CDR2 is FYNNEI. The V gene end was trimmed by 7 bases and the J gene end by 3 bases; junction bases not matched to a gene: 7. In nucleotides, the CDR3 is TGTGCCAGCAAGCTGGAGACAGGGGGCTACGAGCAGTACTTC. The encoded protein is CASKLETGGYEQYF.

This chain links TRBV10-3 with TRBJ1-2, with D unclear. This CDR3 is built from 14 residues. Trimming took 6 bases from V and 7 from J, leaving 18 bases between them. Germline assignment: CDR1 ENHRY and CDR2 SYGVKD. In DNA, the CDR3 is TGTGCCATCAGCCCTGGACTGCATATACGTGGCTACACCTTC. This translates into CAISPGLHIRGYTF.

This chain joins TRBV11-3 and TRBJ2-1; no firm D call. The CDR3 loop spans 16 amino acids. Germline loops: CDR1 SGHNT, CDR2 YENEEA. The V end lost 0 bases, the J end lost 0 bases, and 9 bases lay between the germline ends. CDR3 nucleotide sequence: TGTGCCAGCAGCTTAGAGTTGCGGAGCTCCTACAATGAGCAGTTCTTC. Encoded protein: CASSLELRSSYNEQFF.

This clone was seen once. J is TRBJ1-5 and V is TRBV7-2, with D unclear. Germline CDR1 SGHTA, CDR2 FQGNSA. The ends were cut back, 5 bases at V and 0 bases at J, with 11 bases in the middle. The CDR3 is 15 amino acids. The CDR3 DNA reads TGTGCCAGCAGCCTCGACGGTTATAGCAATCAGCCCCAGCATTTT. Translated, it gives CASSLDGYSNQPQHF.

Details on this clone: At the DNA level, this CDR3 is encoded by other sequences in the same sample as well. The CDR3 is CASSYSWQGARNEQFF. The CDR3 bases are TGTGCCAGCAGTTACTCGTGGCAGGGGGCACGGAATGAGCAGTTCTTC. The chain has TRBV6-5 and TRBJ2-1; 8 bases are a match to TRBD1. V shed 0 bases, J shed 7 bases, and the junction held 8 bases outside the gene matches. The CDR3 is made up of 16 amino acids. CDR1 is MNHEY, CDR2 SVGAGI, per germline.

This chain links TRBV2 with TRBJ2-1; 7 nucleotides align to TRBD2. Unmatched junction bases numbered 15, after V lost 5 bases and J lost 8 bases. Germline values: CDR1 SNHLY, CDR2 FYNNEI. CDR3 length equals 16 residues. CDR3 loop: CASSPDRAGAIDEQFF. In DNA, the CDR3 is TGTGCCAGCAGTCCGGATCGGGCGGGAGCAATTGATGAGCAGTTCTTC. The variable domain in full, completed from reference TRBV2 and TRBJ2-1, reads EPEVTQTPSHQVTQMGQEVILRCVPISNHLYFYWYRQILGQKVEFLVSFYNNEISEKSEIFDDQFSVERPDGSNFTLKIRSTKLEDSAMYFCASSPDRAGAIDEQFFGPGTRLTVL.

This clone was seen a single time. This chain links TRBV9 with TRBJ2-3; D is perhaps TRBD2 (6 bases). Trimming took 0 bases from V and 2 from J, leaving 13 bases between them. The CDR3 consists of 16 residues. Germline-derived CDR1 and CDR2 are SGDLS and YYNGEE. The CDR3 nucleotides read TGTGCCAGCAGCGTAGCTCGGGCGGGATACACAGATACGCAGTATTTT. Amino acid sequence: CASSVARAGYTDTQYF. Full variable domain (remainder filled in from reference TRBV9 and TRBJ2-3): DSGVTQTPKHLITATGQRVTLRCSPRSGDLSVYWYQQSLDQGLQFLIQYYNGEERAKGNILERFSAQQFPDLHSELNLSSLELGDSALYFCASSVARAGYTDTQYFGPGTRLTVL.

CDR3 amino acids: CSVEGSGGTTDTQYF. DNA for the CDR3: TGCAGCGTTGAGGGTAGCGGGGGGACCACAGATACGCAGTATTTT. The chain joins TRBV29-1 to TRBJ2-3; 10 bases match TRBD2. V was clipped by 3 bases and J by 2 bases; unmatched bases: 5. The CDR3 has 15 residues. CDR1 is SQVTM and CDR2 is ANQGSEA in the germline V gene.

V is TRBV7-2 and J is TRBJ1-5, with no clear D. The CDR3 is 13 amino acids. Germline lookup yields CDR1 SGHTA and CDR2 FQGNSA. The V end lost 1 base, the J end lost 6 bases, and 7 bases lay between the germline ends. CDR3 coding DNA: TGTGCCAGCAGCTTAGATCTTGGTCAGCCCCAGCATTTT. This encodes CASSLDLGQPQHF.

J is TRBJ2-2 and V is TRBV7-3; D is unclear. Germline V gene sequence: CDR1 SGHTA, CDR2 FQGTGA. The CDR3 is 15 amino acids. Trimming stripped 2 bases from V and 1 base from J, with 8 bases between. In nucleotides, the CDR3 is TGTGCCAGCAGCTTAGGCCAGGTGAACACCGGGGAGCTGTTTTTT. Translating it yields CASSLGQVNTGELFF.

The chain employs TRBV15 and TRBJ2-5; maybe TRBD1 (6 bases). V lost 4 bases to trimming and J lost 5 bases, with 14 bases between them. CDR1 is LNHNV and CDR2 is YYDKDF in the germline V gene (reference sequence). The CDR3 is 14 residues long. The DNA for the CDR3 is TGTGCCACCAGCATCCGGGACATAGCCGAGACCCAGTACTTC. It specifies CATSIRDIAETQYF.

The chain couples TRBV6-6 to TRBJ1-2, with D tentatively TRBD1 (5 bases). Trimming removed 6 bases at V and 0 bases at J, with 11 bases between. Germline CDR1 and CDR2: MNHNY and SVGAGI (reference sequence). The CDR3 runs to 14 residues. CDR3 DNA: TGTGCCAGCAGCCCGGGACCTACTAACTATGGCTACACCTTC. Protein product: CASSPGPTNYGYTF.

The V gene is TRBV6-1, the J gene TRBJ1-4, with 10 bases identical to TRBD1. V lost 5 bases, J lost 6 bases, and 6 bases stayed unmatched. CDR1 is MNHNS, CDR2 SASEGT, per germline. The CDR3 consists of 15 residues. The CDR3, as DNA: TGTGCCAGCAGTCGACAGGGGGCCGGTGATGAAAAACTGTTTTTT. It specifies CASSRQGAGDEKLFF.

The chain carries TRBV7-2 and TRBJ2-2; D unresolved. CDR3 length: 14 amino acids. Per germline, CDR1 SGHTA and CDR2 FQGNSA. The V and J ends lost 4 bases and 8 bases respectively, with 14 bases between them. CDR3 in amino acids: CASSSQRNRGELFF. CDR3 bases: TGTGCCAGCAGCTCCCAGAGGAATAGAGGGGAGCTGTTTTTT.

As concerns this clone: Other DNA sequences from this sample encode an identical CDR3 as well. The chain recombines TRBV6-1 with TRBJ1-3, with 8 bases lining up with TRBD1. Germline loops: CDR1 MNHNS, CDR2 SASEGT. This CDR3 has 15 residues. The junction had 2 bases not matched to a gene; V was cut back by 4 bases and J by 0 bases. DNA of the CDR3: TGTGCCAGCAGTGCTGGACAGGGCTCTGGAAACACCATATATTTT. Translation gives CASSAGQGSGNTIYF.

The chain is built from TRBV5-4 and TRBJ2-5, with D perhaps assigned TRBD1 or TRBD2 (5 bases each). This CDR3 is 14 amino acids long. Germline lookup yields CDR1 SGHNT and CDR2 YYREEE (reference sequence). V was pared by 4 bases and J by 4 bases, with 14 bases between. The CDR3 here is CASSPRGGGETQYF. DNA of the CDR3: TGTGCCAGCAGCCCCCGGGGCGGTGGAGAGACCCAGTACTTC.